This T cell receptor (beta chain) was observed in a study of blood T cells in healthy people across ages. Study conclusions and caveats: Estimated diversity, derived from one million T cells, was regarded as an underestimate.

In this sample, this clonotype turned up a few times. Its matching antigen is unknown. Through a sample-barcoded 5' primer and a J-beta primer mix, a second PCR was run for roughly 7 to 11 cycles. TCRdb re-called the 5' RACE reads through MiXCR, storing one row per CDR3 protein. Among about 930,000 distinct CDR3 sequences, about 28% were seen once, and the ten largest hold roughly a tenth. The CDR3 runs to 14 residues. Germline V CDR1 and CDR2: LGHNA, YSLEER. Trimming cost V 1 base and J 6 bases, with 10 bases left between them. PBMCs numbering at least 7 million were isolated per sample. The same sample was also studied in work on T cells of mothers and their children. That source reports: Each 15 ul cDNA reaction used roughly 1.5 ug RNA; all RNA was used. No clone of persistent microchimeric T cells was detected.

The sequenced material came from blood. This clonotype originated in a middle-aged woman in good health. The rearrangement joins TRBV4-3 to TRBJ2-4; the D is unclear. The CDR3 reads CASSQGGDGNIQYF. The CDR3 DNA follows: TGCGCCAGCAGCCAAGGTGGGGATGGAAACATTCAGTACTTC.